The present T cell receptor beta chain was sequenced within a study of T cell changes during pregnancy in multiple sclerosis. The method was immunoSEQ multiplex PCR; TCRdb's version includes in-frame clones alone and lacks a portion of them. The data contain more than 35,000 clones, more than 85% of them singletons. Specimen: CD8+ T cells from peripheral blood mononuclear cells, collected in the third trimester of pregnancy. This TCR came from a female donor with multiple sclerosis, enrolled in a pregnancy study.

This chain's CDR3 is CASSPYLGQGSAFF. The CDR3 DNA is TGTGCCAGCAGCCCTTATTTAGGACAGGGCTCGGCTTTCTTT. This sequence joins TRBV9 and TRBJ1-1; 8 bases match TRBD1. There are 14 residues in the CDR3. V trimming: 4 bases; J trimming: 11 bases; junction bases outside the gene matches: 13. From germline, CDR1 is SGDLS and CDR2 YYNGEE.